One T cell receptor (beta chain) is described in this entry. Antigen specificity is unknown. With 10%, 30% or 50% of RNA, roughly 17,000 to 1,000,000 naive CD8 T cells were sequenced. These data belong to a study of molecular identifiers for immune sequencing clone quantification. Study-wide findings and caveats: Clones that had above 20 RNA copies took up over 98% of effector molecules but under 1% in naive cells. Among some 1.1 million naive cells, spiked Jurkat TCR RNA from a single cell was reportedly detectable.

CDR3 length equals 15 residues. V gave up 5 bases and J gave up 10 bases, with 23 bases separating them. The germline CDR1 and CDR2 sequences are SGDLS and YYNGEE. Previously described methods and listed TCR primers were employed for the bulk TCR libraries. TCRdb re-called the PCR reads with MiXCR, one entry per CDR3 protein. The sample includes about 630,000 distinct CDR3 sequences, about 25% of them seen just once. Specimen: naive CD8+ T cells from blood, with Jurkat cell RNA spiked in. Subset indicated: FACS-sorted CD8+CD4-CCR7+CD45RA+ naive T cells. V gene TRBV9 combines with J gene TRBJ2-3; the D gene is possibly TRBD2 (6 bases). The source is a human donor in good health. Some libraries in this study had Jurkat cell RNA spiked in. CDR3 DNA sequence: TGTGCCAGCAGTAGCGGCAGATGGCCCCCGATGGCGCAGTATTTT. This encodes CASSSGRWPPMAQYF.